Described below is a single T cell receptor (beta chain) sequence and its context. Its target is unknown. Compared with germline, one end of the junction differs, possibly owing to a read error. This entry belongs to a study of prognosis after radiotherapy for stage I lung cancer. Overall study: Adenocarcinoma was the tumor type in about a dozen patients, squamous cell carcinoma in more than 5. Radiotherapy: SBRT, 3 to 5 fractions, biologically effective dose at least 100 Gy. Study-wide findings and caveats: The question of whether the expanded TCR clones were tumor-specific was not determined.

The germline V gene encodes CDR1 SGHRS and CDR2 YFSETQ. The CDR3 runs to 15 residues. Researchers used two-round multiplex PCR to amplify TCR beta CDR3 starting from genomic DNA. Amplification during the initial PCR round employed primers specific to each TRBV and TRBJ gene. TCRdb recomputed calls from the multiplex PCR reads with MiXCR, one row per CDR3 protein. The sample gives about 16,000 distinct CDR3 sequences, around two fifths of which show up once; approximately 44% is in the top ten. Patients were uniformly node-negative by CT and PET/CT and had received no prior chemotherapy or radiotherapy, with no other malignancies.

This clonotype was sampled from a donor over 45 with non-small cell lung cancer. The chain couples TRBV5-1 to TRBJ2-1; unclear D gene. The sample here was PBMCs, taken before or after stereotactic body radiation therapy (not recorded which). CDR3: CASILVASLYNEQFF. The CDR3 bases are TGCGCCAGCATCTTGGTGGCCAGTCTCTACAATGAGCAGTTCTTC.